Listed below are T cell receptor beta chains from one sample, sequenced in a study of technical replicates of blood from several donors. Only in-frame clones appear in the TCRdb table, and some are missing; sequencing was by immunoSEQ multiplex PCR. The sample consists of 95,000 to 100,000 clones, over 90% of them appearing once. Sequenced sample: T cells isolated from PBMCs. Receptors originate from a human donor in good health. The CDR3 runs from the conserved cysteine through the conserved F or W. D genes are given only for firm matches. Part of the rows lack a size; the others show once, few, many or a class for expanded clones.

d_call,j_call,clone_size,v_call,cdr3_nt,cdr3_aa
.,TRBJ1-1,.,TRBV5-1,TGCGCCAGCAGCTTGGTCTCGCAACCCAACATGAACACTGAAGCTTTCTTT,CASSLVSQPNMNTEAFF
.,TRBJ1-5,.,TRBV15,TGTGCCACCAGCAGAGATTCAATACAGGACTACTATAGCAATCAGCCCCAGCATTTT,CATSRDSIQDYYSNQPQHF
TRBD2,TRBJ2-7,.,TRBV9,TGTGCCAGCAGCGGCGGACTAGAATCCTACGAGCAGTACTTC,CASSGGLESYEQYF
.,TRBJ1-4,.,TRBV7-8,TGTGCCAGCAGCTTGAGTGCAACTAATGAAAAACTGTTTTTT,CASSLSATNEKLFF
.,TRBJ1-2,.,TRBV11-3,TGTGCCAGCAGCTTATCCCCCGGCAGCGGCTATGGCTACACCTTC,CASSLSPGSGYGYTF
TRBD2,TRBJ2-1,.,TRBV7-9,TGTGCCAGCAGCCCGTCCGCGGTAGCGGGGGCCTTAGTTAGAAATGAGCAGTTCTTC,CASSPSAVAGALVRNEQFF
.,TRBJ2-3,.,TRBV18,TGTGCCAGCTCACCACCGTCTAGCCCCCGAGATACGCAGTATTTT,CASSPPSSPRDTQYF
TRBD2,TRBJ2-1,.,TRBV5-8,TGTGCCAGCAGCTCTGTGCTCGCCGGGACTAGTCGCAATGAGCAGTTCTTC,CASSSVLAGTSRNEQFF
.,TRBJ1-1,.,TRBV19,TGTGCCAGTAGCTCCCCGAGACAGGCGACGATGAACACTGAAGCTTTCTTT,CASSSPRQATMNTEAFF
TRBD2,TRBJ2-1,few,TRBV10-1,TGCGCCAGCAGCCCGGGACTAGCGGGAGCGGATGAGCAGTTCTTC,CASSPGLAGADEQFF
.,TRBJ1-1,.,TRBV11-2,TGTGCCAGCAGCTTTAGCCGGGACAAGAACACTGAAGCTTTCTTT,CASSFSRDKNTEAFF
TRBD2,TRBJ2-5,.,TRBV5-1,TGCGCCAGCAGCCTAAAGGCGGGGGTGGAGACCCAGTACTTC,CASSLKAGVETQYF
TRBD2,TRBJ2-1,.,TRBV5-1,TGCGCCAGCAGCACCGAACTAGCGGGAGGGGGAAATGAGCAGTTCTTC,CASSTELAGGGNEQFF
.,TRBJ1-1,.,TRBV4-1,TGCGCCAGCAGCCAAGATCTAAACACTGAAGCTTTCTTT,CASSQDLNTEAFF
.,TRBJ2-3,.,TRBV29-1,TGCAGCGTTGGCGGATTCACAGATACGCAGTATTTT,CSVGGFTDTQYF
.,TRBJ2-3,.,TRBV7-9,TGTGCCAGCAGCTCCAGCTGGGGAAGGGGGGATACGCAGTATTTT,CASSSSWGRGDTQYF
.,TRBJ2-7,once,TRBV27,TGTGCCAGCAGACTAGGGGGGGGGTGGGAGCAGTACTTC,CASRLGGGWEQYF
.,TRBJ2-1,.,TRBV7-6,TGTGCCAGCAGCGTCACCGCCAGGGATCGGTCCTACAATGAGCAGTTCTTC,CASSVTARDRSYNEQFF
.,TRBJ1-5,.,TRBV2,TGTGCCAGCAAATTTAGCCGACAGAGCAATCAGCCCCAGCATTTT,CASKFSRQSNQPQHF
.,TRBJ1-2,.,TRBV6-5,TGTGCCAGCAACCGGGAGGGGGGAAGGGGTGGCTACACCTTC,CASNREGGRGGYTF
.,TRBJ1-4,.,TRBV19,TGTGCCAGTAGGGAGCGCTTTAATGAAAAACTGTTTTTT,CASRERFNEKLFF
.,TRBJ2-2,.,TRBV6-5,TGTGCCAGCAGTTTCCCCCCGTTGGGAGCCGGGGAGCTGTTTTTT,CASSFPPLGAGELFF
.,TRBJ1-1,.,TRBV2,TGTGCCCGACCGGCCCCAGGTGGGCCAATGAACACTGAAGCTTTCTTT,CARPAPGGPMNTEAFF
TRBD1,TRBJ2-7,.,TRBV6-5,TGTGCCAGCAGTGGGGTGGGACAGGGTACCGACGAGCAGTACTTC,CASSGVGQGTDEQYF
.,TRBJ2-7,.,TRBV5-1,TGCGCCAGCAGCTTGGGGGGGGGCCCTGGGTACGAGCAGTACTTC,CASSLGGGPGYEQYF
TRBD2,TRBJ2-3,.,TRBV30,TGTGCCTGGAGTGTTAGCGGGGGCACAGATACGCAGTATTTT,CAWSVSGGTDTQYF
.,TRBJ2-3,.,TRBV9,TGTGCCAGCAAGGAGGGGGGGGGCACAGATACGCAGTATTTT,CASKEGGGTDTQYF
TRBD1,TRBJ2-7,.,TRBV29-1,TGCAGCGTCGAGCGGGACAGGGGGGAAGAGCAGTACTTC,CSVERDRGEEQYF
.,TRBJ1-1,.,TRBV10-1,TGCGCCAGCAGTGAGTTCCAGGCTTCAACTGAAGCTTTCTTT,CASSEFQASTEAFF
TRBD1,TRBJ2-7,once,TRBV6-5,TGTGCCAGCGGACAGGGAACCGACGAGCAGTACTTC,CASGQGTDEQYF
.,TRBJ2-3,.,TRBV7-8,TGTGCCAGCAGCTCTCCCCAGCGGCGGGATACGCAGTATTTT,CASSSPQRRDTQYF
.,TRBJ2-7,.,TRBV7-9,TGTGCCAGCAGCCCCTTGGTAGGGGGGGCCTACGAGCAGTACTTC,CASSPLVGGAYEQYF
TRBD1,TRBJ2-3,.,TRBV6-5,TGTGCCAGCAGTACAGGGGTCGAGCAGTATTTT,CASSTGVEQYF
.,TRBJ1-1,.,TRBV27,TGTGCCAGCAGTCTAGGGACACTCGGGGACACTGAAGCTTTCTTT,CASSLGTLGDTEAFF
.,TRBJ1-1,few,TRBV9,TGTGCCAGCAGCGTAGATTTTTCGGGAGCTTTCTTT,CASSVDFSGAFF
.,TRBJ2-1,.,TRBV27,TGTGCCAGCAGTTTATCGGGACAAGGTAACATTGAGCAGTTCTTC,CASSLSGQGNIEQFF
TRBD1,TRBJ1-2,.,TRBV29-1,TGCAGCGCAGTGACAGGGGTTTTTGGCTACACCTTC,CSAVTGVFGYTF
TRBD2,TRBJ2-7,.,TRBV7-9,TGTGCCAGCAGTTCATTCAGCGGGGCCAACTACGAGCAGTACTTC,CASSSFSGANYEQYF
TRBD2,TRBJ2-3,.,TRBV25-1,TGTGCCAGCAGTGAACCCCGGACTAGCGCAGATACGCAGTATTTT,CASSEPRTSADTQYF
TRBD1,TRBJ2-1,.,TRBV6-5,TGTGCCAGCAGGACCTACAGGGGTGAGCAGTTCTTC,CASRTYRGEQFF
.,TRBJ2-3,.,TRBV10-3,TGTGCCATCAGTAGGGGATTCGCAGATACGCAGTATTTT,CAISRGFADTQYF
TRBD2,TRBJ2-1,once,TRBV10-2,TGCGCCAGCAGTGAAGTACTAGCGCTGTACAATGAGCAGTTCTTC,CASSEVLALYNEQFF
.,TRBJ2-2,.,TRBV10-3,TGTGCCATCAGTGAATCCCAGGGGTGGAACACCGGGGAGCTGTTTTTT,CAISESQGWNTGELFF
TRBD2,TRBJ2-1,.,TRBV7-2,TGTGCCAGCAGCCCCCGGGGGATAGCGGGAGGACGAACCTACAATGAGCAGTTCTTC,CASSPRGIAGGRTYNEQFF
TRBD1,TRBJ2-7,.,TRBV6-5,TGTGCCAGCAGTTTTGTCCCGGGACAGGGTGTGTACGAGCAGTACTTC,CASSFVPGQGVYEQYF
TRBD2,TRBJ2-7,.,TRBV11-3,TGTGCCAGCAGCACTAGCGGGGGGTCCTACGAGCAGTACTTC,CASSTSGGSYEQYF
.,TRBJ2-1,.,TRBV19,TGTGCCAGTAGTATAGATCCAACGGGAACCTACAATGAGCAGTTCTTC,CASSIDPTGTYNEQFF
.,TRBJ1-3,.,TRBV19,TGTGCCAGTAGCCTCCGGGACACCGCTGGAAACACCATATATTTT,CASSLRDTAGNTIYF
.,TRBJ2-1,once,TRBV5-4,TGTGCCAGCAGCTTGGAACAGCTCTACAATGAGCAGTTCTTC,CASSLEQLYNEQFF
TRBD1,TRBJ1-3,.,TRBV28,TGTGCCAGCAGTCGATACGAGACAGGGGAAACATATACTGGAAACACCATATATTTT,CASSRYETGETYTGNTIYF
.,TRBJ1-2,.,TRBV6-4,TGTGCCAGCAGTTACGCACAGGGCGCTGGCTATGGCTACACCTTC,CASSYAQGAGYGYTF